These 20 T cell receptor beta chains share one sample of origin, sequenced in a study of blood T cell repertoires in COVID-19. TCRdb's table, derived via immunoSEQ multiplex PCR, lists solely in-frame clones and lacks some. This sample has some 150,000 clones; roughly 86% occur once, and the top ten carry roughly 7.5%. Sequencing was performed on peripheral blood. Source of these receptors: a man in his forties or fifties who had recovered from COVID-19.

The chain employs TRBV7-2 and TRBJ2-7; the match to TRBD2 covers 9 bases. Trimming took 3 bases from V and 2 from J; bases not matched to a gene: 2. There are 14 residues in the CDR3. Looked up from germline, CDR1 is SGHTA and CDR2 is FQGNSA. The CDR3 sequence: CASSLTSGPYEQYF. The CDR3 DNA sequence: TGTGCCAGCAGCTTGACTAGCGGCCCCTACGAGCAGTACTTC.

V and J are TRBV5-6 and TRBJ1-1; 8 nucleotides agree with TRBD1. The CDR3 covers 14 residues. With V trimmed by 4 bases and J by 1 base, 3 bases remained unmatched. CDR1 is SGHDT, CDR2 YYEEEE, per germline. The CDR3 nucleotides read TGTGCCAGCAGCCGGGGGACAGGGAACACTGAAGCTTTCTTT. Its protein is CASSRGTGNTEAFF.

V is TRBV4-1 and J is TRBJ2-1; 8 bases line up with TRBD2. V was pared by 0 bases and J by 2 bases, with 0 bases of the junction left unmatched. Germline V lookup: CDR1 MGHRA, CDR2 YSYEKL. The CDR3 has 15 amino acids. The CDR3 is CASSQELAAYNEQFF. The CDR3 nucleotides read TGCGCCAGCAGCCAAGAACTAGCGGCCTACAATGAGCAGTTCTTC.

J is TRBJ2-1 and V is TRBV27; weak D call: TRBD2 (6 bases). Germline V gene data show CDR1 as MNHEY and CDR2 as SMNVEV (reference sequence). V dropped 5 bases and J dropped 6 bases, with 20 bases sitting between them. The CDR3 covers 16 residues. The CDR3 protein is CASSIGTPEIGNEQFF. The CDR3 nucleotides are TGTGCCAGCAGTATCGGGACTCCCGAAATTGGCAATGAGCAGTTCTTC.

This clone was found a few times. The V call is TRBV6-1, the J call TRBJ1-3, with D possibly TRBD1 on 5 matching bases. Trimming removed 2 bases from V and 1 base from J, with 9 bases in between. Per germline, CDR1 MNHNS and CDR2 SASEGT. The CDR3 is made up of 15 amino acids. The CDR3 DNA follows: TGTGCCAGCAGTGAATTTCAGGGATCTGGAAACACCATATATTTT. This encodes CASSEFQGSGNTIYF.

This chain joins TRBV2 and TRBJ2-2; D is undetermined. With 7 bases removed from V and 4 bases from J, the gap between germline ends came to 10 bases. CDR1 is SNHLY and CDR2 is FYNNEI in the germline V gene. CDR3 length: 13 amino acids. The CDR3 sequence is CASTRRVTGELFF. CDR3 nucleotides: TGTGCCAGCACCCGACGGGTCACCGGGGAGCTGTTTTTT.

The rearrangement links TRBV6-2 or TRBV6-3 to TRBJ1-1; TRBD1 is a possible D gene (6 bases). Germline loops: CDR1 MNHEY, CDR2 SVGEGT. The CDR3 covers 15 residues. Trimming took off 2 bases at V and 0 bases at J, with 10 bases between the two ends. Here the CDR3 reads CASSYGGKMNTEAFF. The CDR3 region has the DNA TGTGCCAGCAGTTACGGGGGCAAGATGAACACTGAAGCTTTCTTT.

This clone was seen more than once but under ten times. The V gene is TRBV7-2, the J gene TRBJ2-1; D remains unclear. CDR3 size: 12 residues. The germline V gene has CDR1 SGHTA and CDR2 FQGNSA. Deletions cut 1 base from V and 9 bases from J, with 7 bases between. CDR3 in amino acids: CASSLGLGEQFF. The CDR3 nucleotides read TGTGCCAGCAGCTTAGGTCTCGGTGAGCAGTTCTTC.

V usage is TRBV6-5 and J usage is TRBJ1-6; D ambiguous. CDR1 is MNHEY and CDR2 is SVGAGI in the germline V gene. Between the trimmed V and J ends, which lost 5 bases and 7 bases, there was a span of 3 bases. This CDR3 is built from 11 residues. CDR3 protein: CASSRNSPLHF. In DNA, the CDR3 is TGTGCCAGCAGTCGGAATTCACCCCTCCACTTT.

The chain uses TRBV6-6 and TRBJ1-1, with 9 bases that match TRBD1. The CDR3 sequence is 14 residues long. Per germline, CDR1 MNHNY and CDR2 SVGAGI (reference sequence). The trim removed 6 bases at V and 2 bases at J, leaving 4 bases unmatched. This chain's CDR3 is CASSRTGGNTEAFF. The CDR3 nucleotides are TGTGCCAGCAGCAGAACAGGGGGCAACACTGAAGCTTTCTTT.

This clone was detected a few times. The chain uses TRBV11-3 and TRBJ1-6; D remains ambiguous. The V end lost 0 bases, the J end lost 0 bases, and 9 bases lay between the germline ends. Germline CDR1 SGHNT, CDR2 YENEEA. The CDR3 covers 17 residues. CDR3 sequence: CASSLEGSSSYNSPLHF. CDR3 nucleotides: TGTGCCAGCAGCTTAGAGGGCAGCAGCTCCTATAATTCACCCCTCCACTTT.

This clone was recorded only once. The CDR3, as DNA: TGTGCCAGCAAAGGGTGGGGGCCTGAAAAACTGTTTTTT. It is translated as CASKGWGPEKLFF. This sequence joins TRBV28 and TRBJ1-4, with a tentative D call TRBD1 (6 bases). Germline CDR1 and CDR2: MDHEN and SYDVKM. CDR3 length: 13 residues. V gave up 7 bases and J gave up 7 bases, with 13 bases separating them.

This clone has more than one count but fewer than ten. This sequence joins TRBV18 and TRBJ2-7; no clear D gene. The length of the CDR3 is 15 residues. V was clipped by 6 bases and J by 0 bases, with 15 bases between them. Germline CDR1 reads KGHSH; CDR2 reads LQKENI. This CDR3 reads CASSPTSPSSYEQYF. Here the CDR3 DNA reads TGTGCCAGCTCCCCTACGAGTCCGAGCTCCTACGAGCAGTACTTC.

The rearrangement links TRBV4-1 to TRBJ1-2, with a possible D match to TRBD1 (6 bases). The CDR3 sequence is 14 residues long. Trimming removed 2 bases at V and 5 bases at J, with 12 bases between. Germline V lookup: CDR1 MGHRA, CDR2 YSYEKL. The CDR3 DNA reads as TGCGCCAGCAGCCAAAGGTACAGGGCTTATGGCTACACCTTC. It encodes CASSQRYRAYGYTF.

The rearrangement links TRBV14 to TRBJ2-1; perhaps TRBD2 as D (5 bases). The CDR3 is made up of 19 amino acids. The germline V and J ends were trimmed by 3 bases and 2 bases, with 23 bases remaining between them. Per the germline V gene, CDR1 is SGHDN and CDR2 is FVKESK. CDR3 nucleotide sequence: TGTGCCAGCAGCCAGCGGGCCCTACCTTTTTCCCCCCCCTACAATGAGCAGTTCTTC. Protein: CASSQRALPFSPPYNEQFF.

This clone was seen only once. The chain carries TRBV6-5 and TRBJ2-5; TRBD1 matches 9 bases. This CDR3 contains 14 residues. The germline V gene has CDR1 MNHEY and CDR2 SVGAGI. After removal of 4 bases from V and 1 base from J, the junction contained 1 base not matched to a gene. This chain's CDR3 is CASSSQGAQETQYF. The CDR3 nucleotides read TGTGCCAGCAGTTCACAGGGGGCCCAAGAGACCCAGTACTTC.

The chain carries TRBV7-2 and TRBJ2-6; TRBD1 matches 9 bases. Germline V gene lookup returns CDR1 SGHTA and CDR2 FQGNSA. J was trimmed by 2 bases and V by 3 bases; bases with no gene match: 2. The CDR3 totals 16 residues. CDR3 region: CASSFRTGAGANVLTF. CDR3 sequence (DNA): TGTGCCAGCAGCTTCAGGACAGGGGCTGGGGCCAACGTCCTGACTTTC.

V usage is TRBV7-9 and J usage is TRBJ1-2; no reliable D call. This CDR3 contains 14 residues. Germline CDR1 and CDR2: SEHNR and FQNEAQ (reference sequence). Trimming removed 5 bases from V and 8 bases from J, with 18 bases in between. CDR3 region: CASSPGRGSYGYTF. CDR3 sequence (DNA): TGTGCCAGCAGCCCCGGGCGGGGTTCTTACGGCTACACCTTC.

The V and J genes are TRBV29-1 and TRBJ1-1; 9 positions match TRBD1. Per germline, CDR1 SQVTM and CDR2 ANQGSEA. Trimming at V came to 4 bases and at J to 7 bases, leaving 10 bases not matched to a gene. This CDR3 region has 14 residues. The CDR3 loop reads CSVVFGDREIEAFF. The CDR3 coding sequence is TGCAGCGTTGTCTTCGGGGACAGGGAGATTGAAGCTTTCTTT.

The CDR3 sequence: CASSQGGLGVLSGGTIYF. CDR3 bases: TGCGCCAGCAGCCAGGGAGGGTTAGGGGTTTTGTCGGGAGGCACCATATATTTT. J is TRBJ1-3 and V is TRBV4-1; the D gene is possibly TRBD1 (5 bases). The CDR3 spans 18 residues. From germline, CDR1 is MGHRA and CDR2 YSYEKL. Trimming left V 3 bases short and J 9 bases short, with 27 bases between.